A single sample is the source of the 23 T cell receptor beta chains below, sequenced in a study of cytomegalovirus exposure and HLA in healthy donors. The PCR employed 60 Vbeta primers together with 13 Jbeta primers. Sequenced by immunoSEQ multiplex PCR; TCRdb stores in-frame clones only, minus some. The repertoire holds 120,000 or so clones, with 75% as singletons. Sequencing was carried out using PBMCs. These TCRs come from a woman aged 40 to 49 in good health and CMV-seropositive.

The V gene is TRBV7-9, the J gene TRBJ2-3; the D is unclear. CDR1 is SEHNR, CDR2 FQNEAQ, per germline (reference sequence). V lost 5 bases, J lost 0 bases, and 3 bases lay in between. The CDR3 runs 12 residues. DNA for the CDR3: TGTGCCAGCAGCGAGAGCACAGATACGCAGTATTTT. Encoded protein: CASSESTDTQYF.

This CDR3 is CASSPQPTGLNYGYTF. As DNA, the CDR3 is TGTGCCAGCAGTCCCCAACCGACAGGACTTAACTATGGCTACACCTTC. This chain links TRBV5-4 with TRBJ1-2; possible D gene TRBD1, 6 bases. The CDR3 loop spans 16 amino acids. Germline V lookup: CDR1 SGHNT, CDR2 YYREEE (reference sequence). V was clipped by 5 bases and J by 1 base, with 18 bases between them.

J is TRBJ1-2 and V is TRBV6-5; TRBD1 matches 7 bases. The CDR3 is 13 amino acids. Germline trimming cut 6 bases from V and 3 bases from J; bases unmatched to any gene: 4. In germline, CDR1 is MNHEY, CDR2 SVGAGI. CDR3 DNA sequence: TGTGCCAGCAGAGAAACAGGGGACTATGGCTACACCTTC. It encodes CASRETGDYGYTF.

The CDR3: CASSLGVGGWYNEQFF. The CDR3 DNA sequence: TGCGCCAGCAGCTTGGGTGTGGGAGGTTGGTACAATGAGCAGTTCTTC. The rearrangement uses TRBV5-1 and TRBJ2-1; perhaps TRBD2 as D (6 bases). The CDR3 length is 16 residues. Trimming stripped 0 bases from V and 4 bases from J, with 14 bases between. Germline V CDR1 and CDR2: SGHRS, YFSETQ.

J is TRBJ1-2 and V is TRBV7-3; the D is unclear. Germline CDR1 SGHTA, CDR2 FQGTGA. V was trimmed by 1 base and J by 5 bases, leaving 14 bases between them. The CDR3 is 15 residues long. The DNA for the CDR3 is TGTGCCAGCAGCTTAAGTCCGGGTCGAGGATATGGCTACACCTTC. This translates into CASSLSPGRGYGYTF.

CDR3 in amino acids: CAISEQGAGYTF. The CDR3 region has the DNA TGTGCCATCAGTGAACAGGGCGCCGGCTACACCTTC. The chain has TRBV10-3 and TRBJ1-2; D is perhaps TRBD1 (6 bases). The germline V gene has CDR1 ENHRY and CDR2 SYGVKD. CDR3 size: 12 residues. V was pared by 3 bases and J by 8 bases, with 10 bases between.

The chain employs TRBV5-1 and TRBJ2-5; maybe TRBD1 (6 bases). Between the trimmed V and J ends, which lost 0 bases and 5 bases, there was a span of 14 bases. Germline V gene lookup returns CDR1 SGHRS and CDR2 YFSETQ. The CDR3 has 15 amino acids. DNA of the CDR3: TGCGCCAGCAGCTTGGCGCAGGGGAGTCGGGAGACCCAGTACTTC. This codes for CASSLAQGSRETQYF.

The V gene is TRBV29-1, the J gene TRBJ2-3; D unclear. Trimming removed 1 base at V and 0 bases at J, with 8 bases between. The germline CDR1 and CDR2 sequences are SQVTM and ANQGSEA. This CDR3 has 14 amino acids. DNA for the CDR3: TGCAGCGTTGAAGGTCCCGGGAGCACAGATACGCAGTATTTT. This sequence encodes CSVEGPGSTDTQYF.

This sequence joins TRBV27 and TRBJ2-5; no clear D gene. V shed 2 bases and J shed 4 bases, with 14 bases lying between them. In germline, CDR1 is MNHEY, CDR2 SMNVEV (reference sequence). This CDR3 comprises 15 residues. CDR3 residues: CASSLSVLPGETQYF. The CDR3 bases are TGTGCCAGCAGTTTAAGTGTCCTTCCCGGAGAGACCCAGTACTTC.

This clone came up once. The CDR3 loop reads CASSLGQGPDTQYF. In nucleotides, the CDR3 is TGTGCCAGCAGCCTAGGACAGGGCCCAGATACGCAGTATTTT. The V call is TRBV11-3, the J call TRBJ2-3; 8 nucleotides match TRBD1. The CDR3 consists of 14 residues. The V gene's germline CDR1 is SGHNT and CDR2 YENEEA. Unmatched junction bases numbered 5, after V lost 5 bases and J lost 4 bases.

The rearrangement uses TRBV19 and TRBJ1-3; D is possibly TRBD1 (5 bases). CDR3 length: 14 amino acids. Germline V gene lookup returns CDR1 LNHDA and CDR2 SQIVND (reference sequence). V lost 4 bases and J lost 1, with 8 bases in between. The CDR3 region is CASSSGASGNTIYF. For the CDR3, the DNA is TGTGCCAGTAGTAGCGGGGCGTCTGGAAACACCATATATTTT.

The chain has TRBV6-6 and TRBJ1-2; D may be TRBD1 (5 bases). The CDR3 is made up of 13 amino acids. With 5 bases removed from V and 8 bases from J, the gap between germline ends came to 15 bases. Germline V lookup: CDR1 MNHNY, CDR2 SVGAGI (reference sequence). In DNA, the CDR3 is TGTGCCAGCAGTAACGGGACTCCTCGCGGCTACACCTTC. Its protein is CASSNGTPRGYTF.

The chain joins TRBV14 to TRBJ1-2; tentative D call: TRBD1 (5 bases). Germline V CDR1 and CDR2: SGHDN, FVKESK. V was shortened by 0 bases and J by 6 bases, with 14 bases between the two germline ends. The CDR3 length is 15 residues. For the CDR3, the DNA is TGTGCCAGCAGCCAAGAAGTTAGCAGGGTTCATGGCTACACCTTC. This encodes CASSQEVSRVHGYTF.

The chain carries TRBV25-1 and TRBJ1-5; a weak D match, TRBD1 (6 bases). The CDR3 has 14 amino acids. The germline V gene encodes CDR1 MGHDK and CDR2 SYGVNS. Trimming removed 7 bases at V and 0 bases at J, with 10 bases between. Here the CDR3 reads CASIPGASNQPQHF. CDR3 DNA sequence: TGTGCCAGCATACCAGGGGCTAGCAATCAGCCCCAGCATTTT.

V and J are TRBV28 and TRBJ1-5; TRBD1 might be the D (5 bases). Per the germline V gene, CDR1 is MDHEN and CDR2 is SYDVKM. The CDR3 is 15 amino acids. V was clipped by 6 bases and J by 3 bases, with 15 bases between them. The CDR3 reads CASSPGTLYNQPQHF. Written as DNA, the CDR3 is TGTGCCAGCAGCCCCGGGACTTTGTACAATCAGCCCCAGCATTTT.

The V gene is TRBV18, the J gene TRBJ2-2; D not certain. This CDR3 is built from 14 residues. CDR1 is KGHSH and CDR2 is LQKENI in the germline V gene. The germline V and J ends were trimmed by 2 bases and 1 base, with 5 bases remaining between them. The CDR3 DNA is TGTGCCAGCTCACCAGTCAAGAACACCGGGGAGCTGTTTTTT. Encoded protein: CASSPVKNTGELFF.

This chain links TRBV18 with TRBJ1-2, with 7 bases lining up with TRBD1. Germline CDR1 is KGHSH and CDR2 is LQKENI. The J segment lost 8 bases and the V segment lost 5 bases, leaving 8 bases of the junction unmatched. The CDR3 is 13 residues long. The CDR3 nucleotides read TGTGCCAGCTCAAAAGACAGGGAGAACGGCTACACCTTC. Translating gives CASSKDRENGYTF.

The chain is built from TRBV28 and TRBJ2-5; TRBD1 is a possible D gene (5 bases). Germline V gives CDR1 MDHEN, CDR2 SYDVKM. V lost 3 bases and J 5 bases, leaving 16 bases between the germline ends. The CDR3 covers 15 residues. The chain's CDR3 is CASSLPMWGRETQYF. CDR3 in DNA: TGTGCCAGCAGTTTGCCGATGTGGGGCCGGGAGACCCAGTACTTC.

In this sample, this clone turned up once. The chain links TRBV6-6 to TRBJ1-3, with D unclear. V lost 6 bases, J lost 0 bases, and 9 bases lay in between. The CDR3 has 14 amino acids. Germline-derived CDR1 and CDR2 are MNHNY and SVGAGI (reference sequence). Here the CDR3 reads CASRAPHSGNTIYF. The CDR3 DNA is TGTGCCAGCAGGGCACCTCACTCTGGAAACACCATATATTTT.

The rearrangement links TRBV28 to TRBJ2-7, with 8 bases that match TRBD2. The V and J ends lost 7 bases and 2 bases, in that order; junction bases with no gene match: 16. The CDR3 totals 17 residues. Germline assignment: CDR1 MDHEN and CDR2 SYDVKM. The DNA for the CDR3 is TGTGCCAGCAACCCCGGGACTAGTCTAGACCGGCCCTACGAGCAGTACTTC. Its translation: CASNPGTSLDRPYEQYF.

This clone was seen just once. The chain employs TRBV30 and TRBJ1-5; 8 bases align to TRBD1. V gave up 2 bases and J gave up 1 base; unmatched junction bases: 4. Germline-derived CDR1 and CDR2 are GTSNPN and SVGIG (reference sequence). This CDR3 is built from 15 residues. In nucleotides, the CDR3 is TGTGCCTGGAGTCCAACAGGGGGGAGCAATCAGCCCCAGCATTTT. Protein sequence: CAWSPTGGSNQPQHF.

V is TRBV15 and J is TRBJ1-2, with D perhaps matching TRBD1 (6 bases). The CDR3 has 16 amino acids. Germline CDR1 and CDR2: LNHNV and YYDKDF (reference sequence). Trimming shortened V by 0 bases and J by 4 bases, and 15 bases separated the two germline ends. The CDR3 protein is CATSRDDIGQSYGYTF. The CDR3 nucleotides read TGTGCCACCAGCAGAGACGACATCGGACAGAGCTATGGCTACACCTTC.

The chain has TRBV5-6 and TRBJ1-1, with D possibly matching TRBD1 (5 bases). Germline-derived CDR1 and CDR2 are SGHDT and YYEEEE. V lost 1 base, J lost 8 bases, and 9 bases lay in between. CDR3 length: 12 amino acids. DNA of the CDR3: TGTGCCAGCAGCTTGCACCAGGGCGAAGCTTTCTTT. Translation gives CASSLHQGEAFF.